One sample yielded the 8 T cell receptor beta chains listed below, sequenced in a study of identical twins (TCRdb year 2016). The library was made by 5' RACE. TCRdb lists the instrument as Illumina HiSeq 2000. Through fastp at Q25 and MiXCR, TCRdb rebuilt clones from the public reads, retaining in-frame beta chains. Rows merge per CDR3 protein into single entries with the most common DNA and genes. The table for this sample lists 200,000 to 300,000 distinct CDR3 sequences; 6% to 8% of them were counted only once. The top ten hold under 7% of the sample. These same data were also listed under a study on yellow fever vaccine responses in identical twins.

Sequenced sample: CD8+ T cells sorted from blood. These receptors all come from a woman under 30 in good health.

This clonotype appeared a single time. The V gene is TRBV11-2, the J gene TRBJ2-7, with a possible D match to TRBD2 (5 bases). Germline loops: CDR1 SGHAT, CDR2 FQNNGV. Between the trimmed V and J ends, which lost 1 base and 3 bases, there was a span of 10 bases. The CDR3 has 14 residues. CDR3: CASSLAGMDYEQYF. CDR3 bases: TGTGCCAGCAGCTTAGCCGGGATGGACTACGAGCAGTACTTC.

This clonotype was detected a few times. The genes are TRBV28 and TRBJ2-1, with D tentatively TRBD2 (7 bases). The V end was cut by 5 bases, the J end by 3 bases, with 17 bases between. Germline V gene lookup returns CDR1 MDHEN and CDR2 SYDVKM. The CDR3 consists of 16 residues. The CDR3 protein is CASSLNSGGDYNEQFF. In DNA, the CDR3 is TGTGCCAGCAGTCTCAATTCGGGGGGCGACTACAATGAGCAGTTCTTC.

This clonotype showed up just a few times. This chain connects TRBV20-1 to TRBJ2-7; 7 bases agree with TRBD2. Looked up from germline, CDR1 is DFQATT and CDR2 is SNEGSKA (reference sequence). The CDR3 runs to 14 residues. The J segment lost 6 bases and the V segment lost 3 bases, leaving 11 bases of the junction unmatched. CDR3: CSASGGRAVFEQYF. The CDR3 bases are TGCAGTGCTAGTGGTGGGAGGGCCGTATTCGAGCAGTACTTC.

This chain uses TRBV28 with TRBJ1-3; a possible D gene is TRBD1 (5 bases). Germline loops: CDR1 MDHEN, CDR2 SYDVKM. V lost 2 bases and J lost 2, with 13 bases in between. This CDR3 contains 16 residues. CDR3 bases: TGTGCCAGCAGTTTAATTAGGGGTGGGACTGGAAACACCATATATTTT. It yields the protein CASSLIRGGTGNTIYF.

This clonotype occurred many times. CDR3 coding DNA: TGCGCCAGCAGCCAAGATGGAAATGAGCAGTTCTTC. Protein product: CASSQDGNEQFF. This sequence joins TRBV4-1 and TRBJ2-1; D is unclear. The CDR3 runs to 12 residues. V lost 0 bases, J lost 7 bases, and 4 bases lay in between. CDR1 MGHRA and CDR2 YSYEKL come from the germline V gene.

This clonotype was seen a few times. This rearrangement joins TRBV10-2 to TRBJ2-5; tentatively, D is TRBD2 (7 bases). CDR1 WSHSY and CDR2 SAAADI come from the germline V gene. Trimming pared 3 bases from V and 5 bases from J, leaving 10 bases between. This CDR3 is built from 13 residues. CDR3 nucleotides: TGCGCCAGCAGTGACTCGGGGGGCGAGACCCAGTACTTC. Protein: CASSDSGGETQYF.

The V and J genes are TRBV12-3 or TRBV12-4 and TRBJ2-5; tentative D call: TRBD2 (5 bases). V was shortened by 6 bases and J by 2 bases, with 13 bases between the two germline ends. The CDR3 runs 14 residues. The CDR3 reads CASSPLLAQETQYF. The CDR3 DNA follows: TGTGCCAGCAGCCCACTATTAGCGCAAGAGACCCAGTACTTC.

This clonotype was found a few times. The chain employs TRBV6-1 and TRBJ1-2; D not certain. Per germline, CDR1 MNHNS and CDR2 SASEGT. CDR3 length: 13 residues. The germline V and J ends were trimmed by 3 bases and 1 base, with 6 bases remaining between them. CDR3 amino acids: CASSDSLNYGYTF. The CDR3 DNA is TGTGCCAGCAGTGACAGCCTTAACTATGGCTACACCTTC.